This T cell receptor beta chain was documented in a study of persistence of HIV-infected CD4 T cells. The libraries were made with immunoSEQ version 4 in survey mode. Repertoires were generated with immunoSEQ multiplex PCR, while TCRdb's copy carries only in-frame clones and drops some. The sample consists of 6,000 to 8,500 clones, about 79% of them appearing once. The stimulus was lysate of CMV-infected fibroblasts, about 10 ug/mL. CD4+ T cells upregulating both CD40 ligand and CD69 were sorted as responding cells. Adults with HIV-1 started suppressive ART while chronically infected. CD8+ T cells were removed from PBMCs prior to stimulation. With regard to this clone: Its antigen is unknown. Germline is not matched at one junction end, which may reflect a read error.

The receptor comes from an adult woman with HIV who was CMV-seropositive. The source was CD4+ T cells sorted from PBMCs after roughly 18-hour stimulation, collected from a patient who received antiretroviral therapy.

The CDR3 sequence: CASREDRVSRHF. Here the CDR3 DNA reads TGTGCCAGCAGGGAAGACAGGGTCTCTCGCCACTTC. The chain employs TRBV2 and TRBJ2-4; 7 nucleotides match TRBD1. The CDR3 loop spans 12 amino acids. Germline V gene lookup returns CDR1 SNHLY and CDR2 FYNNEI.